Below, 14 T cell receptor beta chains from the same sample are listed, as sequenced in a study of CD8+ T cells in alopecia areata. In each case, RNA was isolated and then reverse transcribed into cDNA as the sequencing template. Method: immunoSEQ multiplex PCR; TCRdb's copy keeps in-frame clones and lacks some. The sample yields more than 130,000 clones, roughly 80% seen once. Sample treatment: oral pan-JAK inhibitor, 5-10 mg twice daily. The sample consisted of CD8+ T cells sorted from blood, taken at week 4, from a patient treated with tofacitinib. These TCRs come from a human donor with alopecia areata.

The J gene is TRBJ2-7, the V gene TRBV4-1; D gene unclear. The CDR3 has 16 amino acids. In germline, CDR1 is MGHRA, CDR2 YSYEKL. The V end lost 1 base, the J end lost 3 bases, and 16 bases lay between the germline ends. The CDR3 bases are TGCGCCAGCAGCCAAGGTAGGGTCCCCCCGGACTACGAGCAGTACTTC. Protein product: CASSQGRVPPDYEQYF.

CDR3 sequence: CASSPGGAPYEQYF. In DNA form, the CDR3 reads TGTGCCAGCAGCCCGGGGGGTGCCCCCTACGAGCAGTACTTC. V gene TRBV27 combines with J gene TRBJ2-7; 7 bases align to TRBD2. CDR3 size: 14 residues. V was pared by 6 bases and J by 2 bases, with 7 bases of the junction left unmatched. Germline assignment: CDR1 MNHEY and CDR2 SMNVEV (reference sequence).

The chain employs TRBV7-6 and TRBJ2-1, with 13 bases that match TRBD2. The CDR3 consists of 15 residues. J was trimmed by 8 bases and V by 4 bases; bases with no gene match: 5. Germline lookup yields CDR1 SGHVS and CDR2 FNYEAQ. The CDR3 region is CASSSGTSGVHEQFF. As DNA, the CDR3 is TGTGCCAGCAGCTCCGGGACTAGCGGGGTCCATGAGCAGTTCTTC.

The V and J genes are TRBV27 and TRBJ2-3; the match to TRBD2 covers 11 bases. Per germline, CDR1 MNHEY and CDR2 SMNVEV (reference sequence). There are 15 residues in the CDR3. Germline trimming cut 5 bases from V and 4 bases from J; bases unmatched to any gene: 5. The CDR3 sequence: CASSPLAGEADTQYF. The CDR3, as DNA: TGTGCCAGCAGTCCACTAGCGGGGGAGGCAGATACGCAGTATTTT.

This clone occurred once. The gene calls are TRBV29-1 and TRBJ1-1; 8 positions match TRBD1. J gave up 8 bases and V 6 bases, and 11 bases lay outside the gene matches. CDR1 is SQVTM and CDR2 is ANQGSEA in the germline V gene. The CDR3 consists of 13 residues. The CDR3, as DNA: TGCAGCGTCAGGACAGGGAGAGGGCCGGAAGCTTTCTTT. It encodes CSVRTGRGPEAFF.

The genes are TRBV30 and TRBJ1-2; D is undetermined. Germline lookup yields CDR1 GTSNPN and CDR2 SVGIG (reference sequence). This CDR3 comprises 12 residues. V lost 1 base to trimming and J lost 4 bases, with 7 bases between them. The CDR3 loop is CAWSDESYGYTF. The CDR3, as DNA: TGTGCCTGGAGTGATGAGTCCTATGGCTACACCTTC. The full variable domain, rest sourced from reference TRBV30 and TRBJ1-2, is SQTIHQWPATLVQPVGSPLSLECTVEGTSNPNLYWYRQAAGRGLQLLFYSVGIGQISSEVPQNLSASRPQDRQFILSSKKLLLSDSGFYLCAWSDESYGYTFGSGTRLTVV.

This clone was counted between two and nine times. The chain combines TRBV29-1 with TRBJ2-3; D is unresolved. Germline V gives CDR1 SQVTM, CDR2 ANQGSEA. This CDR3 is built from 18 residues. The V and J ends lost 3 bases and 1 base respectively, with 23 bases between them. The CDR3 here is CSVDPSATSEQGTDTQYF. For the CDR3, the DNA is TGCAGCGTTGATCCCAGTGCCACGTCGGAGCAGGGCACAGATACGCAGTATTTT.

This clone was observed a single time. This chain links TRBV4-1 with TRBJ2-7; D is perhaps TRBD1 (6 bases). The germline V gene encodes CDR1 MGHRA and CDR2 YSYEKL. This CDR3 is built from 15 residues. Trimming cost V 4 bases and J 0 bases, with 13 bases left between them. CDR3 amino acids: CASSRYTGSSYEQYF. The CDR3 DNA sequence: TGCGCCAGCAGCCGGTATACAGGGAGCTCCTACGAGCAGTACTTC.

The chain couples TRBV7-9 to TRBJ2-1; a possible D gene is TRBD2 (5 bases). Trimming cost V 4 bases and J 0 bases, with 10 bases left between them. This CDR3 region has 15 residues. Looked up from germline, CDR1 is SEHNR and CDR2 is FQNEAQ (reference sequence). Here the CDR3 reads CASSSDFSSYNEQFF. The DNA of the CDR3 is TGTGCCAGCAGCTCGGACTTTAGCTCCTACAATGAGCAGTTCTTC.

The CDR3 reads CASSLLGQGENTEAFF. CDR3 in DNA: TGTGCCAGCAGCTTACTGGGACAGGGTGAGAACACTGAAGCTTTCTTT. The chain couples TRBV7-9 to TRBJ1-1; 9 bases map to TRBD1. There are 16 residues in the CDR3. Germline assignment: CDR1 SEHNR and CDR2 FQNEAQ (reference sequence). Unmatched junction bases numbered 5, after V lost 2 bases and J lost 1 base.

This rearrangement joins TRBV29-1 to TRBJ1-1; D gene unclear. Trimming removed 7 bases at V and 1 base at J, with 13 bases between. Germline V lookup: CDR1 SQVTM, CDR2 ANQGSEA. The CDR3 contains 13 residues. In nucleotides, the CDR3 is TGCAGCGCTGAGGTGGGTGGGAACACTGAAGCTTTCTTT. This sequence encodes CSAEVGGNTEAFF.

The gene calls are TRBV30 and TRBJ1-1; the match to TRBD1 covers 8 bases. Germline CDR1 and CDR2: GTSNPN and SVGIG (reference sequence). Germline trimming cut 5 bases from V and 5 bases from J; bases unmatched to any gene: 10. The CDR3 loop spans 14 amino acids. CDR3 coding DNA: TGTGCCTGGGGACGTGGACAGGGAATAACTGAAGCTTTCTTT. Translating it yields CAWGRGQGITEAFF.

This chain uses TRBV7-3 with TRBJ1-5; D is unresolved. The CDR3 sequence is 15 residues long. The V gene's germline CDR1 is SGHTA and CDR2 FQGTGA. The V end lost 1 base, the J end lost 0 bases, and 7 bases lay between the germline ends. The CDR3 DNA is TGTGCCAGCAGCTTAAGAGGTGATAGCAATCAGCCCCAGCATTTT. Translated, it gives CASSLRGDSNQPQHF.

The chain couples TRBV5-1 to TRBJ2-1; D perhaps matches TRBD2 (6 bases). This CDR3 has 15 residues. The V end was cut by 4 bases, the J end by 5 bases, with 16 bases between. The germline gives CDR1 SGHRS, CDR2 YFSETQ. CDR3 sequence reads: CASSPGSGTHNEQFF. The CDR3 coding sequence is TGCGCCAGCAGCCCTGGATCCGGGACTCACAATGAGCAGTTCTTC.